This is a list of T cell receptor beta chains from one sample in a study of technical replicates of blood from a handful of donors. Here immunoSEQ multiplex PCR was the method, and the copy in TCRdb shows in-frame clones only, minus some. The sample shows roughly 81,000 clones, 97% of them seen only once. The material sequenced was T cells isolated from PBMCs. The receptor set was obtained from a human donor in good health. Both conserved end residues are part of each CDR3. Fields, in order: D gene, V gene, J gene, clone size, CDR3 protein, CDR3 DNA. D genes are given only for firm matches. Clone size is not always given. Where it is, it says once, few, many or a class for expanded clones.

>NA|TRBV6-5|TRBJ1-1|NA
CASLTARPGATEAFF
TGTGCCAGCCTAACCGCAAGGCCAGGCGCCACTGAAGCTTTCTTT
>TRBD2|TRBV5-4|TRBJ2-3|NA
CASSSGLLRGGRYTQYF
TGTGCCAGCAGCTCGGGGCTGTTGCGGGGGGGCCGTTATACGCAGTATTTT
>TRBD2|TRBV9|TRBJ2-1|NA
CASSVVLAGAYNEQFF
TGTGCCAGCAGCGTAGTTCTAGCGGGAGCTTACAATGAGCAGTTCTTC
>NA|TRBV2|TRBJ2-5|NA
CASSDLGRETQYF
TGTGCCAGCAGTGATCTGGGGCGGGAGACCCAGTACTTC
>TRBD1|TRBV6-6|TRBJ2-1|NA
CASGRGQGNEQFF
TGTGCCAGCGGAAGGGGACAGGGCAATGAGCAGTTCTTC
>TRBD2|TRBV27|TRBJ2-5|NA
CASSSRPKLAEQETQYF
TGTGCCAGCAGTTCAAGGCCCAAACTAGCGGAACAAGAGACCCAGTACTTC
>TRBD2|TRBV5-1|TRBJ2-7|once
CASSLAGGTSYEQYF
TGCGCCAGCAGCTTGGCCGGGGGGACCTCCTACGAGCAGTACTTC
>NA|TRBV14|TRBJ1-4|NA
CASSPRIGAREDEKLFF
TGTGCCAGCAGCCCTCGAATAGGGGCCAGGGAAGATGAAAAACTGTTTTTT
>NA|TRBV11-2|TRBJ2-5|NA
CASSLDPSETQYF
TGTGCCAGCAGCTTAGATCCCTCGGAGACCCAGTACTTC
>TRBD2|TRBV28|TRBJ2-7|NA
CASSLFQEGGRREQYF
TGTGCCAGCAGTTTATTTCAGGAGGGAGGGCGGCGGGAGCAGTACTTC
>TRBD1|TRBV28|TRBJ2-7|NA
CAGRDSSYEQYF
TGTGCCGGCCGGGACAGCTCCTACGAGCAGTACTTC